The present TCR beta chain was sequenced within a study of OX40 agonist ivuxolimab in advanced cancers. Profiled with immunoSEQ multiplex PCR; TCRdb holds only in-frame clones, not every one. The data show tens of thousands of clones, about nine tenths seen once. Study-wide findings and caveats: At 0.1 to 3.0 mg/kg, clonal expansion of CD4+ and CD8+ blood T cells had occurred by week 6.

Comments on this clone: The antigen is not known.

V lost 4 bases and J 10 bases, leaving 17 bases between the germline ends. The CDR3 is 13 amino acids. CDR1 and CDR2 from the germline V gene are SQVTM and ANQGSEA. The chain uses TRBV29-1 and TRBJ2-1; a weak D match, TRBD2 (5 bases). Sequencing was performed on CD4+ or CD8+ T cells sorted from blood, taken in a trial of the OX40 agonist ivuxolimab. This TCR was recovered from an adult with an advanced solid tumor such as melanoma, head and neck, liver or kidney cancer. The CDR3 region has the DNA TGCAGCGTTGGCGGACGGGGTCTTCGGGAGCAGTTCTTC. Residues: CSVGGRGLREQFF.